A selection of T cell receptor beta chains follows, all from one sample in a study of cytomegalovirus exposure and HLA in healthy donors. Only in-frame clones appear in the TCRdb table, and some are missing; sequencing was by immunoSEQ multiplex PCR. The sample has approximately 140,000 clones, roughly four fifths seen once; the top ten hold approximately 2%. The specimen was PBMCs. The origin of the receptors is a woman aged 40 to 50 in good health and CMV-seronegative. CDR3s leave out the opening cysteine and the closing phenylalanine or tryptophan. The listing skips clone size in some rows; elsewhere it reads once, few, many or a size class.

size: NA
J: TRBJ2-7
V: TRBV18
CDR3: ASSLGSGTTVDEQY

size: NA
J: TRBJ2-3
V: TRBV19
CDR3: ASGTSGNTDTQY

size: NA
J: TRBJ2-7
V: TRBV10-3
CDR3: AISSPVSRDEQY

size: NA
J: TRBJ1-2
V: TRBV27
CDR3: ATFGGGNYGYT

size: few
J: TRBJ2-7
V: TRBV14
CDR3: ASSQGGFVARESKQY

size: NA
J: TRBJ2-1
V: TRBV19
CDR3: ASRISGDSYNEQF

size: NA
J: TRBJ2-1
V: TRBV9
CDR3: ASSVAAGSNEQF

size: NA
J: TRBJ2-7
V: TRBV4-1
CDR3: ASSSQAGHNHEQY

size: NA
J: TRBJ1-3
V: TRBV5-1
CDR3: ASSLAGGLYGNTIY

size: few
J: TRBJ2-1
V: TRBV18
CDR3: ASSRLAPSYNEQF

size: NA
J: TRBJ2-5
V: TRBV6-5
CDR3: ASSYDGEETQY

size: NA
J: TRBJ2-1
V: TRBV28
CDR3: ASSSPRASAGYNEQF

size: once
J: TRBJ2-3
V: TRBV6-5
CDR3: ASSPNTDTQY

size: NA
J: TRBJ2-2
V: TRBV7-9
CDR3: SSRLQTGELF

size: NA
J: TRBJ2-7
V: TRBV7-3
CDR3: ASSQGGTGVHEQY

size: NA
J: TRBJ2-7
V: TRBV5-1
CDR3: ASSSQGNYEQY

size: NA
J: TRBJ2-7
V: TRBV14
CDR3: ASSQGLAAFYEQY

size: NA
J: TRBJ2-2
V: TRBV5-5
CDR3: ASSFFLRDYNTGELF

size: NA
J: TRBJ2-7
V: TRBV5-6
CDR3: ASSSAGQGSYEQY

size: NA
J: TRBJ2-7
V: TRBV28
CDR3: ASSMGPPPYEQY

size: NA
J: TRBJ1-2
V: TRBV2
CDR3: ASSEARYGYT

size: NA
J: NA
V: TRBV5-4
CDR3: ASSFRTGGREQY

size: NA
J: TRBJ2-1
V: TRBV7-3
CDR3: ASSLLREDYNEQF

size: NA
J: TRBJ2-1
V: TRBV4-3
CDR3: ASSQDTGLAENNEQF

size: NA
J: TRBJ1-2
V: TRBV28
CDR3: ASRITANYGYT

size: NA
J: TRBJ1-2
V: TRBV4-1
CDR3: ASSPRAGLDGYT

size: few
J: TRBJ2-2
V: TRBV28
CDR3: ASTLTQNTGELF

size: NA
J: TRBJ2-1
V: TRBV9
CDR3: ASSELLAGGRNEQF

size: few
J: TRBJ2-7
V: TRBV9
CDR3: ASSVDQTRGEQY

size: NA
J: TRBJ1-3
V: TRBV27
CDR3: ASSLTYGNTIY

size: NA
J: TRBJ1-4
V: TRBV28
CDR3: ASSPTWDRRDEKLF

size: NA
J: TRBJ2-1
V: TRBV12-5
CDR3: ASGTFGGEMSYEQF

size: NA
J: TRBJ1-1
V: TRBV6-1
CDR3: ASSLDRVTEAF

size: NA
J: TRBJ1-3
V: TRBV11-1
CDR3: ASSYDRQVGNTIY

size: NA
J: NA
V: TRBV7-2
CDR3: ASSGTAYEQY

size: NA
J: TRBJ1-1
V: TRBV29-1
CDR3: SVEDRWGGLNTEAF

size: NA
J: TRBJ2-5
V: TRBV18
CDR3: ASSPRPGGQETQY

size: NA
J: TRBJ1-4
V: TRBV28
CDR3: ASSRAGGNEKLF

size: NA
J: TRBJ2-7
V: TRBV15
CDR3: ATSRGGPSGATYEQY

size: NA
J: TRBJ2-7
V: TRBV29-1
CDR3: SATKNYEQY

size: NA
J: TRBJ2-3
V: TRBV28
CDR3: ASSYGTSGTDTQY

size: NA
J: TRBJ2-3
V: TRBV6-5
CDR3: ASTTSGGPDTQY